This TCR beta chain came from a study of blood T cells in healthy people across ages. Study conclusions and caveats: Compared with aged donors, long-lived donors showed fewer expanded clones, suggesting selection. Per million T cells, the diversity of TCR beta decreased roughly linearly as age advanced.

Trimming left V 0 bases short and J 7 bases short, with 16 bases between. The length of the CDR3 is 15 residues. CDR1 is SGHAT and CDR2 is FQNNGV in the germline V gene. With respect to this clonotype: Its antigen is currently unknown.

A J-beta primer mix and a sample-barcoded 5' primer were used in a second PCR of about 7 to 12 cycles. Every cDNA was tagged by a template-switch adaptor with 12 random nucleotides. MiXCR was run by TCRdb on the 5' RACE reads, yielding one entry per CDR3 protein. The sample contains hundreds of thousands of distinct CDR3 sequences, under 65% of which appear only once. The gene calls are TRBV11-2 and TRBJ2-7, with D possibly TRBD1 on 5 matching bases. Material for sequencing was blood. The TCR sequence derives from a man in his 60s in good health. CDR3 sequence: CASSLDIAGPREQYF. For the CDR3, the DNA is TGTGCCAGCAGCTTAGATATCGCAGGGCCAAGGGAGCAGTACTTC.